This note documents a single T cell receptor beta chain sequence. The repertoire was sequenced with immunoSEQ multiplex PCR; TCRdb's copy has only in-frame clones and lacks some. The sample lists approximately 250,000 clones, around 90% occurring once. V was pared by 3 bases and J by 5 bases, with 5 bases between. The CDR3 is 11 amino acids. Germline lookup yields CDR1 MNHEY and CDR2 SMNVEV (reference sequence). These data belong to a study of blood T cell repertoires in COVID-19. The chain is built from TRBV27 and TRBJ2-7; D remains unclear. The sample comprised PBMCs or T cells enriched from blood (not recorded which). This clonotype originated in a man aged 40-55 years who had been exposed to COVID-19. As DNA, the CDR3 is TGTGCCAGCAGTTTCGGTGACGAGCAGTACTTC. It translates to CASSFGDEQYF.